The 8 T cell receptor beta chains in this list originate from one sample, sequenced in a study of technical replicates of blood from a handful of donors. TCRdb's table, derived via immunoSEQ multiplex PCR, lists solely in-frame clones and lacks some. The sample shows 70,000 to 85,000 clones, almost 98% of them seen only once. The material sequenced was T cells isolated from PBMCs. These receptors were collected from a human donor in good health.

This chain uses TRBV7-6 with TRBJ1-3; the D gene is possibly TRBD1 (6 bases). This CDR3 is 14 amino acids long. Germline V CDR1 and CDR2: SGHVS, FNYEAQ. Trimming left V 5 bases short and J 5 bases short, with 13 bases between. In DNA, the CDR3 is TGTGCCAGCAGCCAGGGGACACAAAGAAACACCATATATTTT. Translated, it gives CASSQGTQRNTIYF.

The chain employs TRBV6-5 and TRBJ1-1; tentatively, D is TRBD1 (6 bases). CDR3 length: 14 amino acids. V lost 6 bases, J lost 0 bases, and 11 bases lay in between. Germline values: CDR1 MNHEY, CDR2 SVGAGI. For the CDR3, the DNA is TGTGCCAGCAGCATCAGGGGTCTGAACACTGAAGCTTTCTTT. Encoded protein: CASSIRGLNTEAFF.

This rearrangement joins TRBV2 to TRBJ1-1; tentative D call: TRBD1 (6 bases). The CDR3 is 12 amino acids. Trimming took 8 bases from V and 0 from J, leaving 7 bases between them. Germline lookup yields CDR1 SNHLY and CDR2 FYNNEI. CDR3 residues: CASYRVNTEAFF. The CDR3 coding sequence is TGTGCCAGCTACAGGGTGAACACTGAAGCTTTCTTT.

The J gene is TRBJ2-7, the V gene TRBV10-3; D perhaps matches TRBD1 (6 bases). Trimming removed 1 base at V and 2 bases at J, with 9 bases between. Germline CDR1 ENHRY, CDR2 SYGVKD. The CDR3 has 14 residues. The CDR3 DNA reads as TGTGCCATCAGTGAGTGGGACATCACCTACGAGCAGTACTTC. Residues: CAISEWDITYEQYF.

The V gene is TRBV15, the J gene TRBJ2-7; the match to TRBD1 covers 10 bases. CDR3 length: 14 amino acids. With 8 bases clipped from V and 1 base from J, the junction kept 5 bases outside the gene matches. Germline CDR1 LNHNV, CDR2 YYDKDF (reference sequence). CDR3 sequence (DNA): TGTGCCACCTCTCGGGACAGGGGATCCTACGAGCAGTACTTC. It encodes CATSRDRGSYEQYF.

The chain uses TRBV7-8 and TRBJ2-3; maybe TRBD2 (5 bases). The V gene lost 2 bases and the J gene lost 0 bases, with 18 bases spanning the gap. The CDR3 runs to 18 residues. The germline CDR1 and CDR2 sequences are SGHVS and FQNEAQ. The CDR3 loop is CASSLRVRGPSSTDTQYF. CDR3 coding DNA: TGTGCCAGCAGCTTAAGGGTCCGAGGGCCCTCTAGCACAGATACGCAGTATTTT.

This sequence joins TRBV30 and TRBJ2-7, with D unresolved. This CDR3 comprises 15 residues. Germline-derived CDR1 and CDR2 are GTSNPN and SVGIG (reference sequence). V dropped 0 bases and J dropped 0 bases, with 12 bases sitting between them. In nucleotides, the CDR3 is TGTGCCTGGAGTGTTGGTTTTCCTAGCTCCTACGAGCAGTACTTC. It translates to CAWSVGFPSSYEQYF.

In DNA form, the CDR3 reads TGTGCCAGCTCACCAAACAGGGATATAGATGAGCAGTTCTTC. Translation: CASSPNRDIDEQFF. V and J are TRBV18 and TRBJ2-1; perhaps TRBD1 as D (6 bases). CDR1 is KGHSH and CDR2 is LQKENI in the germline V gene. This CDR3 spans 14 amino acids. Trimming removed 2 bases from V and 8 bases from J, with 13 bases in between.